This record looks at one T cell receptor beta chain sequence and its context. This clone's antigen is unknown. Base quality data are lacking; no much larger clone is found one base away. This entry comes from a study of blood T cell repertoires in COVID-19 (dated by TCRdb to the early 2020s). Concerning the study at large: Collaborator samples came from the United States, Italy and Spain and covered acute and convalescent phases of COVID-19. The material from the prospective study consisted of cDNA or gDNA derived from T cells, B-cell-depleted T cells, or PBMCs. The dataset comprised deeply sampled blood TCRbeta repertoires from subjects exposed to, actively infected with, or recovered from COVID-19. The repertoires were released in a freely available public database meant as a resource for research on the immune response to SARS-CoV-2. The samples were drawn from two sources: the first 160 participants of the ongoing ImmuneRACE study, and 1,200 or so subjects contributed by 6 global collaborators. A de-identified subject ID, COVID-19 status, age in years and sex were almost always included in the sample metadata. Where available, HLA class I and class II types were obtained from metadata supplied by the sample provider rather than from assay-based typing.

Enrolling through a virtual design, the prospective study's participants ranged in age from about 18 to 100 years and lived across some 22 United States geographic areas. Cohort assignment in the prospective study relied on participant-reported clinical history from a screening survey and a study questionnaire. For ImmuneRACE Cohort 3, a participant was defined as recovered based on two consecutive negative NP/OP PCR tests, clearance by a healthcare professional, or resolution of symptoms. Each participant in the prospective study had whole blood, serum and a nasopharyngeal or oropharyngeal swab collected by mobile phlebotomists. Participants in the prospective study had the option to provide additional blood draws and questionnaires over a roughly 2-month period. Before DNA extraction, blood samples from the prospective study were shipped at room temperature or frozen. General findings and caveats noted by the study authors: Clinical and demographic metadata were provided uncurated, with the amount varying by source and participant.

TCRbeta CDR3 regions were amplified from genomic DNA by means of the immunoSEQ Assay, a bias-controlled multiplex PCR. On the authors' methods: The number of nucleated cells in each sample was estimated from the amplification of reference gene primers within the assay. Sequence reads were collapsed and filtered to measure the absolute abundance of every unique TCRbeta CDR3 rearrangement. Productive Simpson clonality was computed per sample as the square root of Simpson's diversity index over productive rearrangements. TCRdb holds this immuneACCESS table with in-frame rearrangements only. Some clones are missing; in checked studies, unresolved V genes explain under half, and the rest has no known cause. V and J calls and clone size come straight from that table; D and trimming were deduced from the DNA. The sample table holds about half a million clones, of which about 85% were seen once. 6.5% to 9.5% of the sample is in the top ten clones.

The source of this sequence is a woman aged 55 to 70 who had recovered from COVID-19. Sequenced: PBMCs or T cells enriched from blood (not recorded which).

DNA sequence: TGCGCCAGCAGCGACAGGACTAGCGGCACAGATACGCAGTATTTT. The translation is CASSDRTSGTDTQYF. The sequence is built from TRBV5-1 and TRBJ2-3; a stretch of 9 junction bases matches TRBD2. Trimmed from V: 4 bases; trimmed from J: 1 base; junction bases lacking a gene match: 4. The CDR3 starts with the cysteine, ends with the phenylalanine, and has 15 residues. CDR3 DNA only is kept here, 45 bases in frame from base 1. The germline V gene supplies CDR1 SGHRS and CDR2 YFSETQ.